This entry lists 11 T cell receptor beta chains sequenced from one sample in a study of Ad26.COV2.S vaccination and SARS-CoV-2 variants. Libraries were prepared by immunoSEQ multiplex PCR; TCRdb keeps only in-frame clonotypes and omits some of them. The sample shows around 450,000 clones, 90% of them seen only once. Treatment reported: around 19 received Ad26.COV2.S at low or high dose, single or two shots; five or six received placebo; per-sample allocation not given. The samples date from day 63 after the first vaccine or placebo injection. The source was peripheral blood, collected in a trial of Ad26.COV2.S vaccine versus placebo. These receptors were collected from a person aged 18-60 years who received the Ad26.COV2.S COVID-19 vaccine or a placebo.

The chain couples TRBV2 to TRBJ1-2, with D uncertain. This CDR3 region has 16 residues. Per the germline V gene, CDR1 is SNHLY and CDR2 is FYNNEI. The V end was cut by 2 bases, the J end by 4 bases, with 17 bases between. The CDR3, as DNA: TGTGCCAGCAGTGAAAATAGGGCGGCTCTTGGCTATGGCTACACCTTC. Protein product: CASSENRAALGYGYTF.

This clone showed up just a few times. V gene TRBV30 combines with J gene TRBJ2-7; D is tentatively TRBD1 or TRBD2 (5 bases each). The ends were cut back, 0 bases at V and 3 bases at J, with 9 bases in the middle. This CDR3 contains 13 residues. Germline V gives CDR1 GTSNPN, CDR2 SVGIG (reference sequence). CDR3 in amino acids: CAWSVGVFYEQYF. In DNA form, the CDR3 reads TGTGCCTGGAGTGTGGGGGTCTTCTACGAGCAGTACTTC.

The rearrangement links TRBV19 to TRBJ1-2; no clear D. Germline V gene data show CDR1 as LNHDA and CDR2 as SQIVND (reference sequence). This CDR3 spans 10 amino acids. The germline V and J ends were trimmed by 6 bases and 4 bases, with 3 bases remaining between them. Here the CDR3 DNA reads TGTGCCAGTAGCAGCTATGGCTACACCTTC. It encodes CASSSYGYTF.

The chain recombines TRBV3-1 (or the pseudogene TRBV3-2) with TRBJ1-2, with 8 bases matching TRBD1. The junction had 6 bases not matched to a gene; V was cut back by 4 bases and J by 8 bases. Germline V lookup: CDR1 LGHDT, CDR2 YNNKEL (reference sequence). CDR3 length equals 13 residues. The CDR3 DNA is TGTGCCAGCAGCCGTGGGACAGGAGGCGGCTACACCTTC. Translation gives CASSRGTGGGYTF.

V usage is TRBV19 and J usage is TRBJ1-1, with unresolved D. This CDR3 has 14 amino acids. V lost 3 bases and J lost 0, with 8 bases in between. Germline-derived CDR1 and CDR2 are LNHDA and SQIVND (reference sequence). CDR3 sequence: CASSIQFMNTEAFF. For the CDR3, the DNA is TGTGCCAGTAGTATCCAGTTCATGAACACTGAAGCTTTCTTT. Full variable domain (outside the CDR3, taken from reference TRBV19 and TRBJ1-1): DGGITQSPKYLFRKEGQNVTLSCEQNLNHDAMYWYRQDPGQGLRLIYYSQIVNDFQKGDIAEGYSVSREKKESFPLTVTSAQKNPTAFYLCASSIQFMNTEAFFGQGTRLTVV.

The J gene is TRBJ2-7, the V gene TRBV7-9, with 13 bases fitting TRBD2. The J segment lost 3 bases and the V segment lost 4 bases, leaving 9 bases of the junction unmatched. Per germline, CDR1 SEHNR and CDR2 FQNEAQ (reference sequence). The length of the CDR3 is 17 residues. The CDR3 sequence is CASSSPERTSGSYEQYF. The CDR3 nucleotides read TGTGCCAGCAGCTCACCGGAAAGGACTAGCGGGAGCTACGAGCAGTACTTC.

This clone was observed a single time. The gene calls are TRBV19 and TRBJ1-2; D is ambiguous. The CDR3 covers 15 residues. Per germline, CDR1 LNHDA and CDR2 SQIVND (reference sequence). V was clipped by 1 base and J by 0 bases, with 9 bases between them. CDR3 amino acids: CASSIGPLANYGYTF. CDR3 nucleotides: TGTGCCAGTAGTATAGGACCGCTGGCTAACTATGGCTACACCTTC. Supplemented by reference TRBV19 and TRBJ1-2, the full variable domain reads DGGITQSPKYLFRKEGQNVTLSCEQNLNHDAMYWYRQDPGQGLRLIYYSQIVNDFQKGDIAEGYSVSREKKESFPLTVTSAQKNPTAFYLCASSIGPLANYGYTFGSGTRLTVV.

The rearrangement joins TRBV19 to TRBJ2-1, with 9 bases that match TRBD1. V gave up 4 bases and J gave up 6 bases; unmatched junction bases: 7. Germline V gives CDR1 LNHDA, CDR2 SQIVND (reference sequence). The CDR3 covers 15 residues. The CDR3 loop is CASSTRTGDGNEQFF. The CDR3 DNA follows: TGTGCCAGTAGTACCCGGACAGGGGATGGCAATGAGCAGTTCTTC.

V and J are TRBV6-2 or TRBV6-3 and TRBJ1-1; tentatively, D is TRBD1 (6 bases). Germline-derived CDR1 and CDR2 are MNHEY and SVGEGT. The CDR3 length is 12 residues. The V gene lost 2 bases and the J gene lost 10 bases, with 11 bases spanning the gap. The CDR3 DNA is TGTGCCAGCAGTTACGAGGGGGAGGGAGCTTTCTTT. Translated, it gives CASSYEGEGAFF.

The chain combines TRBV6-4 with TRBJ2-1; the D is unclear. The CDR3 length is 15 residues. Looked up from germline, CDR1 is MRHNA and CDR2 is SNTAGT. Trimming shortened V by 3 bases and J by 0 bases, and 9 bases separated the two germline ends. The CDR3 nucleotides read TGTGCCAGCAGTGAGGGATCGAGCTCCTACAATGAGCAGTTCTTC. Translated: CASSEGSSSYNEQFF.

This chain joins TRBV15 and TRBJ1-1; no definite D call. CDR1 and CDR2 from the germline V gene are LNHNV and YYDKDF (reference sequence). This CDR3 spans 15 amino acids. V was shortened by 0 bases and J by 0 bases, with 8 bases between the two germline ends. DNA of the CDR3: TGTGCCACCAGCAGAGATTATAAGATGAACACTGAAGCTTTCTTT. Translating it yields CATSRDYKMNTEAFF.